Sequencing of this TCR beta chain was carried out in a study of beta chain features in type 1 diabetes. Study at large: Analysis included 100 million to 140 million sorted cells drawn from all samples.

The investigators reverse transcribed all of the isolated RNA, so they sequenced expressed TCRB transcripts. The repertoire was sequenced with immunoSEQ multiplex PCR; TCRdb's copy has only in-frame clones and lacks some. The data show some 160,000 clones, roughly 10% seen once. As to this clone: Its antigen is as yet unknown.

CD4+ naive, central memory, regulatory and stem cell-like memory subsets were isolated by sorting on CD45RO/CCR7/CD25/CD127/CD95/CD27. Purity of each sorted population was above 95%. Findings and limits, study-wide: There was a moderate but significant shortening of TCRB CDR3s in all four CD4+ subsets of Type 1 diabetes patients.

Material: central memory CD4+ T cells from blood. This TCR was sampled from a woman in her 30s with type 1 diabetes.

In nucleotides, the CDR3 is TGTGCCAGCAGCAGACAGGGAAACACAGATACGCAGTATTTT. Its translation is CASSRQGNTDTQYF. The chain employs TRBV7-3 and TRBJ2-3, with 7 bases that match TRBD1. This CDR3 has 14 residues. After removal of 5 bases from V and 2 bases from J, the junction contained 4 bases not matched to a gene. The germline CDR1 and CDR2 sequences are SGHTA and FQGTGA.